This T cell receptor (beta chain) emerged from a study of blood T cell repertoires in COVID-19. Study overall: The United States, Italy and Spain were the sources of the acute and convalescent COVID-19 samples. Nucleic acid was either cDNA or gDNA, and it came from T cells, B-cell-depleted T cells, or PBMCs.

Study processing details: Amplification from reference gene primers served as the basis for estimated nucleated cell counts. The assay was immunoSEQ multiplex PCR, and TCRdb's table has in-frame clones only and misses some. The V and J calls and clone size were taken over from that table, and D and trimming were inferred from the DNA. The profile shows approximately 300,000 clones, about 90% of them singletons. Germline V gene lookup returns CDR1 SGHVS and CDR2 FQNEAQ. This CDR3 spans 13 amino acids. V was clipped by 5 bases and J by 8 bases; unmatched bases: 8. Source material: peripheral blood. This TCR was recovered from a man younger than 35 who had recovered from COVID-19. V and J are TRBV7-8 and TRBJ1-2; 7 bases match TRBD1. In nucleotides, the CDR3 is TGTGCCAGCAGCCAGAGGACAGGACAAGGCTACACCTTC. As protein: CASSQRTGQGYTF.